Given below is one T cell receptor (beta chain) in context. Single viable CD3+CD4+CD8-CD45RO+ cells were sorted as the memory CD4+ T cells. These data originate in a study of memory CD4+ T cells and cytomegalovirus serostatus. The germline V gene has CDR1 LNHDA and CDR2 SQIVND (reference sequence). The CDR3 covers 16 residues. J gave up 2 bases and V 6 bases, and 9 bases lay outside the gene matches. The repertoire was sequenced with immunoSEQ multiplex PCR; TCRdb's copy has only in-frame clones and lacks some. The profile shows about 45,000 clones, around four fifths of them singletons. This clonotype was sampled from an adult in good health and CMV-seronegative. The chain links TRBV19 to TRBJ1-5, with 8 nucleotides matching TRBD1. Sequences were obtained from memory CD4+ T cells from blood. As DNA, the CDR3 is TGTGCCAGTAGGGACAGGGTAGCCGGAGGCAATCAGCCCCAGCATTTT. It translates to CASRDRVAGGNQPQHF.